A single sample gave rise to the 14 T cell receptor beta chains below, sequenced in a study of blood T cell repertoires in COVID-19. Sequencing used immunoSEQ multiplex PCR; TCRdb keeps in-frame clones, though not all of them. The data show about 150,000 clones, roughly 80% seen once. Sequences were obtained from peripheral blood. These receptor sequences come from a man older than 75 with acute or convalescent COVID-19.

V is TRBV5-1 and J is TRBJ1-3, with TRBD1 identical over 7 bases. The CDR3 contains 14 residues. J was trimmed by 9 bases and V by 0 bases; bases with no gene match: 6. CDR1 is SGHRS and CDR2 is YFSETQ in the germline V gene. The DNA of the CDR3 is TGCGCCAGCAGCTTGGGGACAGGCGGGGCCACCATATATTTT. It translates to CASSLGTGGATIYF.

The genes are TRBV5-6 and TRBJ2-7, with D unresolved. V lost 5 bases, J lost 3 bases, and 15 bases lay in between. CDR1 SGHDT and CDR2 YYEEEE come from the germline V gene. The length of the CDR3 is 14 residues. CDR3 nucleotides: TGTGCCAGCAGGAGTCTTAACGTGTACTACGAGCAGTACTTC. As protein: CASRSLNVYYEQYF.

The chain carries TRBV5-4 and TRBJ1-1; D is unclear. The germline gives CDR1 SGHNT, CDR2 YYREEE (reference sequence). This CDR3 comprises 14 residues. V was pared by 4 bases and J by 2 bases, with 12 bases between. Here the CDR3 reads CASSAAVVNTEAFF. CDR3 sequence (DNA): TGTGCCAGCAGCGCGGCCGTGGTCAACACTGAAGCTTTCTTT.

This rearrangement joins TRBV6-5 to TRBJ2-3; D call uncertain. In germline, CDR1 is MNHEY, CDR2 SVGAGI. This CDR3 has 12 residues. Trimming took off 8 bases at V and 3 bases at J, with 9 bases between the two ends. CDR3 sequence reads: CASRDNTDTQYF. In DNA, the CDR3 is TGTGCCAGCCGAGACAATACAGATACGCAGTATTTT.

This clone appeared a single time. This sequence joins TRBV15 and TRBJ2-3, with 14 bases fitting TRBD2. Unmatched junction bases numbered 6, after V lost 1 base and J lost 0 bases. Germline CDR1 reads LNHNV; CDR2 reads YYDKDF (reference sequence). CDR3 length equals 19 residues. The CDR3 DNA follows: TGTGCCACCAGCAGAGGCTCCGGGACTAGCGGGGGCAGCACAGATACGCAGTATTTT. Amino acids: CATSRGSGTSGGSTDTQYF.

V gene TRBV3-1 (or the pseudogene TRBV3-2) combines with J gene TRBJ2-2; D remains unclear. Germline V gives CDR1 LGHDT, CDR2 YNNKEL (reference sequence). V lost 6 bases and J 6 bases, leaving 8 bases between the germline ends. This CDR3 has 12 amino acids. The CDR3 reads CASRLVAGELFF. DNA of the CDR3: TGTGCCAGCAGACTGGTAGCCGGGGAGCTGTTTTTT.

This CDR3 is CASSESGSSYGYTF. The CDR3 DNA sequence: TGTGCCAGCAGTGAGTCGGGGTCTTCCTATGGCTACACCTTC. The chain employs TRBV2 and TRBJ1-2; D is unresolved. This CDR3 has 14 residues. Trimming took 3 bases from V and 4 from J, leaving 12 bases between them. Germline V CDR1 and CDR2: SNHLY, FYNNEI.

CDR3 bases: TGCGCCAGCAATGGACTAGCGGGGGGATACACAGATACGCAGTATTTT. It specifies CASNGLAGGYTDTQYF. The chain combines TRBV10-2 with TRBJ2-3, with 14 positions matching TRBD2. This CDR3 is 16 amino acids long. V gave up 7 bases and J gave up 2 bases; unmatched junction bases: 5. Germline V gene sequence: CDR1 WSHSY, CDR2 SAAADI.

The chain has TRBV28 and TRBJ1-1, with 9 bases that match TRBD1. The germline gives CDR1 MDHEN, CDR2 SYDVKM. V lost 5 bases and J lost 3; bases outside the gene matches: 4. This CDR3 contains 14 residues. CDR3 coding DNA: TGTGCCAGCAGTCCGGGACAGGGCGACACTGAAGCTTTCTTT. It codes for CASSPGQGDTEAFF. Full variable domain (missing parts from reference TRBV28 and TRBJ1-1): DVKVTQSSRYLVKRTGEKVFLECVQDMDHENMFWYRQDPGLGLRLIYFSYDVKMKEKGDIPEGYSVSREKKERFSLILESASTNQTSMYLCASSPGQGDTEAFFGQGTRLTVV.

The V and J genes are TRBV2 and TRBJ2-5, with D hard to call. The germline V and J ends were trimmed by 7 bases and 2 bases, with 14 bases remaining between them. The CDR3 is 14 residues long. CDR1 and CDR2 (germline): SNHLY, FYNNEI. The CDR3 sequence: CASMQEVSQETQYF. The CDR3 DNA sequence: TGTGCCAGCATGCAGGAAGTAAGTCAAGAGACCCAGTACTTC.

V gene TRBV9 combines with J gene TRBJ2-5; TRBD2 matches 13 bases. Germline-derived CDR1 and CDR2 are SGDLS and YYNGEE. The ends lost 3 bases at V and 5 bases at J; junction bases unmatched: 13. This CDR3 contains 18 residues. The CDR3 region has the DNA TGTGCCAGCAGCGCACAGCAACTACTAGCGGGGGGGCTGGAGACCCAGTACTTC. It encodes CASSAQQLLAGGLETQYF. The full variable domain, completed using reference TRBV9 and TRBJ2-5, is DSGVTQTPKHLITATGQRVTLRCSPRSGDLSVYWYQQSLDQGLQFLIQYYNGEERAKGNILERFSAQQFPDLHSELNLSSLELGDSALYFCASSAQQLLAGGLETQYFGPGTRLLVL.

The rearrangement joins TRBV27 to TRBJ2-1; possible D gene TRBD2, 6 bases. The CDR3 extends over 16 amino acids. The V end was cut by 3 bases, the J end by 10 bases, with 22 bases between. Germline V gene data show CDR1 as MNHEY and CDR2 as SMNVEV (reference sequence). The CDR3: CASSLGSSRGNWEQFF. In DNA, the CDR3 is TGTGCCAGCAGTTTGGGGTCGTCGCGCGGGAATTGGGAGCAGTTCTTC.

This chain links TRBV19 with TRBJ2-4, with D uncertain. CDR1 LNHDA and CDR2 SQIVND come from the germline V gene (reference sequence). V dropped 6 bases and J dropped 4 bases, with 4 bases sitting between them. The CDR3 is 11 amino acids. CDR3 bases: TGTGCCAGTAGCCTGAAAAACATTCAGTACTTC. Its translation: CASSLKNIQYF.

The rearrangement joins TRBV2 to TRBJ2-7, with 12 bases lining up with TRBD1. Germline values: CDR1 SNHLY, CDR2 FYNNEI. The CDR3 loop spans 17 amino acids. The trim removed 0 bases at V and 5 bases at J, leaving 8 bases unmatched. This CDR3 is CASSEAQGQGARHEQYF. Written as DNA, the CDR3 is TGTGCCAGCAGTGAAGCTCAGGGACAGGGGGCTCGGCACGAGCAGTACTTC.